The 26 T cell receptor beta chains presented below share a single source sample, sequenced in a study of graft-versus-host responses after intestinal transplantation. Profiling relied on immunoSEQ multiplex PCR, and the TCRdb table lists in-frame clones only, not all of them. Found here are 81,000 or so clones, approximately 92% of them singletons; the top ten hold 1.1%. What these receptors recognize is not known. The source material was unstimulated CD8+ T cells sorted from spleen or lymph node cells, sampled before transplant. These receptors all come from a human donor who was the organ donor for an intestinal transplant.

The gene calls are TRBV7-9 and TRBJ2-5; D gene ambiguous. Trimming cost V 2 bases and J 5 bases, with 15 bases left between them. Germline V CDR1 and CDR2: SEHNR, FQNEAQ (reference sequence). CDR3 length equals 15 residues. The CDR3 loop reads CASSLPLEVRETQYF. The CDR3 nucleotides read TGTGCCAGCAGCTTACCTCTCGAGGTTAGGGAGACCCAGTACTTC.

The CDR3 reads CASIACRREGSNEQFF. The CDR3 nucleotides are TGTGCCAGCATCGCCTGTAGGAGGGAGGGATCCAATGAGCAGTTCTTC. The V and J genes are TRBV21-1 and TRBJ2-1; the table's D call, TRBD2, was not checked against the DNA. TRBV21-1 has pseudogene status. The CDR3 totals 16 residues.

This clone was seen just once. V is TRBV27 and J is TRBJ2-2; a weak D match, TRBD1 (6 bases). CDR1 and CDR2 (germline): MNHEY, SMNVEV (reference sequence). CDR3 length: 12 amino acids. V lost 8 bases, J lost 5 bases, and 9 bases lay in between. CDR3: CASRTGTGELFF. In nucleotides, the CDR3 is TGTGCCAGCCGAACAGGGACCGGGGAGCTGTTTTTT.

CDR3 amino acids: CASTEDRSNEKLFF. The CDR3 bases are TGCGCCAGCACGGAGGACAGAAGCAATGAAAAACTGTTTTTT. This chain links TRBV4-1 with TRBJ1-4; possible D gene TRBD1, 6 bases. V lost 7 bases to trimming and J lost 5 bases, with 14 bases between them. Germline loops: CDR1 MGHRA, CDR2 YSYEKL. This CDR3 is 14 amino acids long.

The chain has TRBV18 and TRBJ2-5; TRBD2 matches at 7 bases. This CDR3 is built from 16 residues. The V gene end was trimmed by 1 base and the J gene end by 0 bases; junction bases not matched to a gene: 5. Germline values: CDR1 KGHSH, CDR2 LQKENI. This CDR3 reads CASSPQAGKYQETQYF. The CDR3 region has the DNA TGTGCCAGCTCACCACAAGCGGGGAAGTACCAAGAGACCCAGTACTTC.

This clone has only one observation. The rearrangement uses TRBV27 and TRBJ2-7; D may be TRBD2 (6 bases). This CDR3 comprises 12 residues. Germline-derived CDR1 and CDR2 are MNHEY and SMNVEV (reference sequence). Deletions cut 3 bases from V and 7 bases from J, with 10 bases between. CDR3 protein: CASSFGRGEQYF. The CDR3 DNA is TGTGCCAGCAGTTTTGGGCGGGGTGAGCAGTACTTC.

In this sample, this clone turned up once. The gene calls are TRBV11-2 and TRBJ1-1; D may be TRBD1 (6 bases). Trimming took 6 bases from V and 2 from J, leaving 13 bases between them. The germline V gene encodes CDR1 SGHAT and CDR2 FQNNGV. CDR3 length: 14 residues. CDR3 in amino acids: CASRSRQVNTEAFF. The CDR3 DNA reads as TGTGCCAGCAGGTCCCGACAGGTAAACACTGAAGCTTTCTTT.

The gene calls are TRBV19 and TRBJ1-1, with D unresolved. Trimming left V 3 bases short and J 2 bases short, with 10 bases between. CDR1 is LNHDA, CDR2 SQIVND, per germline (reference sequence). This CDR3 contains 14 residues. CDR3 sequence (DNA): TGTGCCAGTAGTATCTGGCAGCGCAACACTGAAGCTTTCTTT. Its translation is CASSIWQRNTEAFF.

This sequence joins TRBV9 and TRBJ1-1; 9 bases fit TRBD1. Trimming cost V 0 bases and J 2 bases; bases outside gene matches: 2. Germline V gives CDR1 SGDLS, CDR2 YYNGEE. This CDR3 comprises 15 residues. In DNA, the CDR3 is TGTGCCAGCAGCGTAGGGGACAGGGTAAACACTGAAGCTTTCTTT. Residues: CASSVGDRVNTEAFF.

The V and J genes are TRBV15 and TRBJ2-6; possibly TRBD2 for D (5 bases). The CDR3 is 11 amino acids. Trimming stripped 9 bases from V and 10 bases from J, with 10 bases between. Germline assignment: CDR1 LNHNV and CDR2 YYDKDF (reference sequence). DNA for the CDR3: TGTGCCACGCGGTCGGGGAACGTCCTGACTTTC. This sequence encodes CATRSGNVLTF.

V and J are TRBV19 and TRBJ1-2; D ambiguous. There are 13 residues in the CDR3. Trimming shortened V by 4 bases and J by 4 bases, and 10 bases separated the two germline ends. Germline V gene sequence: CDR1 LNHDA, CDR2 SQIVND (reference sequence). The chain's CDR3 is CASSTREIYGYTF. CDR3 bases: TGTGCCAGTAGTACCCGAGAAATCTATGGCTACACCTTC.

The rearrangement joins TRBV6-5 to TRBJ2-1; D uncertain. The CDR3 runs to 13 residues. Germline V gene sequence: CDR1 MNHEY, CDR2 SVGAGI. Between the trimmed V and J ends, which lost 5 bases and 9 bases, there was a span of 14 bases. For the CDR3, the DNA is TGTGCCAGCAGTCACGCGGTAGAAGGTGAGCAGTTCTTC. Encoded protein: CASSHAVEGEQFF.

This rearrangement joins TRBV1 to TRBJ2-7; the D call of TRBD2 is as the table states it, not checked on the DNA. TRBV1 has pseudogene status. This CDR3 spans 13 amino acids. This CDR3 is CTSTGRGAREQYF. The CDR3 nucleotides read TGCACCAGCACGGGGCGGGGGGCCCGCGAGCAGTACTTC.

This chain connects TRBV4-1 to TRBJ1-2; D not certain. V was trimmed by 1 base and J by 4 bases, leaving 10 bases between them. Germline CDR1 MGHRA, CDR2 YSYEKL. The CDR3 length is 14 residues. The CDR3 bases are TGCGCCAGCAGCCAAGGGGTAGGGAGCTATGGCTACACCTTC. Protein sequence: CASSQGVGSYGYTF.

The chain employs TRBV27 and TRBJ2-3; TRBD2 matches at 7 bases. V shed 7 bases and J 0 bases; nucleotides not matched to a gene: 7. Germline loops: CDR1 MNHEY, CDR2 SMNVEV (reference sequence). The CDR3 has 15 residues. The CDR3 here is CASTWLAESTDTQYF. The CDR3 DNA is TGTGCCAGCACCTGGCTAGCGGAGAGCACAGATACGCAGTATTTT.

The chain has TRBV5-6 and TRBJ2-2; no reliable D call. This CDR3 comprises 12 residues. V lost 4 bases and J lost 10, with 11 bases in between. Germline V gene data show CDR1 as SGHDT and CDR2 as YYEEEE. The CDR3: CASSNQFPELFF. The CDR3 nucleotides are TGTGCCAGCAGCAATCAGTTTCCGGAGCTGTTTTTT.

The V and J genes are TRBV4-1 and TRBJ2-7; D unresolved. The length of the CDR3 is 13 residues. V was clipped by 1 base and J by 5 bases, with 9 bases between them. CDR1 is MGHRA, CDR2 YSYEKL, per germline. The CDR3 protein is CASSQVSVHEQYF. In DNA, the CDR3 is TGCGCCAGCAGCCAAGTTTCAGTTCACGAGCAGTACTTC.

This rearrangement joins TRBV6-5 to TRBJ1-2; the D is unclear. CDR3 length: 13 residues. Germline CDR1 MNHEY, CDR2 SVGAGI. Trimming took 2 bases from V and 2 from J, leaving 6 bases between them. The CDR3 protein is CASSYGQNYGYTF. As DNA, the CDR3 is TGTGCCAGCAGTTACGGGCAGAACTATGGCTACACCTTC.

Only one count was recorded for this clone. The genes are TRBV19 and TRBJ2-1; possibly TRBD1 for D (5 bases). The CDR3 has 12 residues. The germline gives CDR1 LNHDA, CDR2 SQIVND (reference sequence). The V end was cut by 8 bases, the J end by 3 bases, with 8 bases between. The DNA for the CDR3 is TGTGCCAGTGGCCAGGGCTACAATGAGCAGTTCTTC. Protein: CASGQGYNEQFF.

The J gene is TRBJ2-5, the V gene TRBV6-1; D perhaps matches TRBD2 (5 bases). This CDR3 comprises 15 residues. The V and J ends lost 5 bases and 5 bases respectively, with 18 bases between them. Germline CDR1 and CDR2: MNHNS and SASEGT. CDR3: CASSPTYPGGETQYF. The CDR3 coding sequence is TGTGCCAGCAGTCCTACCTACCCGGGCGGGGAGACCCAGTACTTC.

This chain links TRBV10-3 with TRBJ2-7; 8 positions match TRBD2. CDR1 and CDR2 from the germline V gene are ENHRY and SYGVKD. The CDR3 consists of 15 residues. The J segment lost 4 bases and the V segment lost 9 bases, leaving 14 bases of the junction unmatched. CDR3 DNA: TGTGCCATTGGCCGGGGGGGAAAGGTCTTTTACGAGCAGTACTTC. Residues: CAIGRGGKVFYEQYF.

CDR3 nucleotides: TGTGCCTGGAGTGTAGGGACAGGGAGAACTGAAGCTTTCTTT. Translating gives CAWSVGTGRTEAFF. The chain uses TRBV30 and TRBJ1-1, with 9 positions matching TRBD1. From germline, CDR1 is GTSNPN and CDR2 SVGIG (reference sequence). The V and J ends lost 0 bases and 5 bases, in that order; junction bases with no gene match: 4. CDR3 length: 14 amino acids.

This chain connects TRBV27 to TRBJ2-1; TRBD1 aligns across 8 bases. The V and J ends lost 5 bases and 4 bases, in that order; junction bases with no gene match: 4. The CDR3 runs to 14 residues. Germline lookup yields CDR1 MNHEY and CDR2 SMNVEV (reference sequence). The CDR3, as DNA: TGTGCCAGCAGTCCGGGACAGGCTTACAATGAGCAGTTCTTC. Encoded protein: CASSPGQAYNEQFF.

This chain connects TRBV6-6 to TRBJ2-3; D call uncertain. The V gene's germline CDR1 is MNHNY and CDR2 SVGAGI (reference sequence). Trimming removed 5 bases from V and 6 bases from J, with 12 bases in between. The CDR3 loop spans 13 amino acids. CDR3 in DNA: TGTGCCAGCAGTCTTCCCCGAGCGGATACGCAGTATTTT. It codes for CASSLPRADTQYF.

As to this clone: This CDR3 is also generated by other DNA sequences in the sample. This chain links TRBV4-3 with TRBJ2-2; a possible D gene is TRBD2 (5 bases). Deletions cut 3 bases from V and 0 bases from J, with 14 bases between. This CDR3 spans 17 amino acids. From germline, CDR1 is LGHNA and CDR2 YSLEER. CDR3 residues: CASSQQWTVTNTGELFF. DNA of the CDR3: TGCGCCAGCAGCCAGCAGTGGACTGTCACGAACACCGGGGAGCTGTTTTTT.

The J gene is TRBJ2-1, the V gene TRBV27, with no clear D. This CDR3 has 12 amino acids. The V and J ends lost 2 bases and 8 bases respectively, with 7 bases between them. CDR1 and CDR2 from the germline V gene are MNHEY and SMNVEV (reference sequence). In nucleotides, the CDR3 is TGTGCCAGCAGTTTAGGGCCCTATGAGCAGTTCTTC. It specifies CASSLGPYEQFF.